These 7 T cell receptor beta chains came from one sample sequenced in a study of PD-L1 blockade in urothelial cancer. TCRdb's table, derived via immunoSEQ multiplex PCR, lists solely in-frame clones and lacks some. The sample shows 40,000 to 60,000 clones, 79% of them seen only once. This sample's time point: pretreatment peripheral blood. Here the sequenced sample was PBMCs, taken around atezolizumab (anti-PD-L1) treatment. These receptors were obtained from a man aged 70-80 years with urothelial cancer.

This chain joins TRBV7-9 and TRBJ2-7, with a weak D call TRBD1 (6 bases). Germline values: CDR1 SEHNR, CDR2 FQNEAQ (reference sequence). V lost 5 bases and J lost 0, with 8 bases in between. The CDR3 contains 13 residues. This chain's CDR3 is CASSGDNSYEQYF. As DNA, the CDR3 is TGTGCCAGCAGCGGGGACAACTCCTACGAGCAGTACTTC. Full variable domain (rest looked up from reference TRBV7-9 and TRBJ2-7): DTGVSQNPRHKITKRGQNVTFRCDPISEHNRLYWYRQTLGQGPEFLTYFQNEAQLEKSRLLSDRFSAERPKGSFSTLEIQRTEQGDSAMYLCASSGDNSYEQYFGPGTRLTVT.

V gene TRBV19 combines with J gene TRBJ1-1; weak D call: TRBD1 (6 bases). This CDR3 spans 14 amino acids. Trimming left V 3 bases short and J 4 bases short, with 12 bases between. Germline CDR1 and CDR2: LNHDA and SQIVND (reference sequence). The CDR3 region has the DNA TGTGCCAGTAGTATCTCGGCGGACAGCACTGAAGCTTTCTTT. It specifies CASSISADSTEAFF.

The CDR3 region is CAWSGEAGALSGANVLTF. The DNA for the CDR3 is TGTGCCTGGAGTGGGGAAGCGGGAGCCCTCTCTGGGGCCAACGTCCTGACTTTC. The chain links TRBV30 to TRBJ2-6, with 8 bases that match TRBD2. V trimming: 1 base; J trimming: 0 bases; junction bases outside the gene matches: 8. The CDR3 is 18 amino acids. Germline V gene sequence: CDR1 GTSNPN, CDR2 SVGIG (reference sequence).

J is TRBJ1-4 and V is TRBV30; perhaps TRBD1 as D (5 bases). V lost 3 bases to trimming and J lost 6 bases, with 17 bases between them. The CDR3 covers 15 residues. Germline loops: CDR1 GTSNPN, CDR2 SVGIG (reference sequence). The CDR3 coding sequence is TGTGCCTGGAGCATGGCGCAGGGTAGTGATGAAAAACTGTTTTTT. As protein: CAWSMAQGSDEKLFF. Complete variable domain (other parts from reference TRBV30 and TRBJ1-4): SQTIHQWPATLVQPVGSPLSLECTVEGTSNPNLYWYRQAAGRGLQLLFYSVGIGQISSEVPQNLSASRPQDRQFILSSKKLLLSDSGFYLCAWSMAQGSDEKLFFGSGTQLSVL.

The gene calls are TRBV29-1 and TRBJ1-2, with TRBD1 as a possible D gene (5 bases). Germline assignment: CDR1 SQVTM and CDR2 ANQGSEA. V lost 2 bases and J 8 bases, leaving 15 bases between the germline ends. The CDR3 totals 13 residues. The CDR3 here is CSVERGGARGYTF. The CDR3, as DNA: TGCAGCGTTGAAAGGGGCGGGGCCCGGGGCTACACCTTC.

V usage is TRBV27 and J usage is TRBJ1-5; a weak D match, TRBD1 (5 bases). Deletions cut 5 bases from V and 9 bases from J, with 14 bases between. The CDR3 extends over 13 amino acids. Germline assignment: CDR1 MNHEY and CDR2 SMNVEV (reference sequence). As DNA, the CDR3 is TGTGCCAGCAGTAAAGGCCTGGGGGGGCCCCAGCATTTT. Protein: CASSKGLGGPQHF.

The chain is built from TRBV6-1 and TRBJ2-2, with a tentative D call TRBD1 (5 bases). Germline V gives CDR1 MNHNS, CDR2 SASEGT. Trimming pared 1 base from V and 5 bases from J, leaving 8 bases between. This CDR3 contains 14 residues. The CDR3 loop is CASSEVGETGELFF. The CDR3 DNA is TGTGCCAGCAGTGAAGTAGGGGAAACCGGGGAGCTGTTTTTT.